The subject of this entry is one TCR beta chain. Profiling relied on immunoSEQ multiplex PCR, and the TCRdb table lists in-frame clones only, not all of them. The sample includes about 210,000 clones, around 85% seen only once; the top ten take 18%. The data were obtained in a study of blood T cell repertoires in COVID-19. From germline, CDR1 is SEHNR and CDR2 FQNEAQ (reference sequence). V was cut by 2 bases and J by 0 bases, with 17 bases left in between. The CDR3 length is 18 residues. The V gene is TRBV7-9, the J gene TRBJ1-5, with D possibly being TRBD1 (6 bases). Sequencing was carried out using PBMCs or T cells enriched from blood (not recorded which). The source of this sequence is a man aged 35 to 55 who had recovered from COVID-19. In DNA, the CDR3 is TGTGCCAGCAGCTTAATTTTAGGGACATCCTATAGCAATCAGCCCCAGCATTTT. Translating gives CASSLILGTSYSNQPQHF.